The rows below give T cell receptor beta chains drawn from one sample of a study of response to subunit inactivated influenza vaccine. Each CDR3 protein gets one entry after TCRdb re-called the RT-PCR reads with MiXCR. In the table there are about 580,000 distinct CDR3 sequences, 14% of which are singletons. This specimen consisted of PBMCs from blood, obtained 11 to 12 days after vaccination. The source is a man aged 50 to 59 who received an inactivated influenza vaccine. The CDR3 runs from the conserved cysteine through the conserved F or W. The order of the fields is D gene, V gene, clone size, J gene, CDR3 DNA, CDR3 protein. D genes are given only for firm matches. Size values are once, few and many counts, or a class for expanded clones, and some rows have none.

>TRBD1|TRBV20-1|NA|TRBJ1-1
TGCAGTGCTAGAGAGACAGGGCCCGCCGGCACTGAAGCTTTCTTT
CSARETGPAGTEAFF
>NA|TRBV20-1|NA|TRBJ2-5
TGCAGTGCTAGAGATTACCGGGGGAACTACCAAGAGACCCAGTACTTC
CSARDYRGNYQETQYF
>TRBD1|TRBV29-1|many|TRBJ2-1
TGCAGCGTTCAGGGGGACTCCTACAATGAGCAGTTCTTC
CSVQGDSYNEQFF
>NA|TRBV11-2|NA|TRBJ2-4
TGTGCCAGCAGCTCGCCCCGCGGACAAGGGAAAACCAAAAACATTCAGTACTTC
CASSSPRGQGKTKNIQYF
>NA|TRBV29-1|NA|TRBJ1-4
TGCAGCGTTGCCCCGGGGCCGAATGAAAAACTGTTTTTT
CSVAPGPNEKLFF
>NA|TRBV2|few|TRBJ2-1
TGTGCCAGCAGTGACTATAGGTACAATGACAATGAGCAGTTCTTC
CASSDYRYNDNEQFF
>TRBD1|TRBV2|few|TRBJ1-6
TGTGCCAGCCGGGACAGGGGGAAACGGGGATCACCCCTCCACTTT
CASRDRGKRGSPLHF
>NA|TRBV3-1|few|TRBJ2-7
TGTGCCAGCAGCGTGCTTGGCTACGAGCAGTACTTC
CASSVLGYEQYF
>NA|TRBV11-2|few|TRBJ2-7
TGTGCCAGCAGCTCCCCGGGGTGGAGGGGGAGCTACGAGCAGTACTTC
CASSSPGWRGSYEQYF
>NA|TRBV7-2|few|TRBJ2-1
TGTGCCAGCAGCTTAGCCCCGGGGGCCGCCTGGGGTGAGCAGTTCTTC
CASSLAPGAAWGEQFF
>TRBD1|TRBV10-1|few|TRBJ1-2
TGCGCCAGCAGCACGGACAGGAGATATGGCTACACCTTC
CASSTDRRYGYTF
>NA|TRBV6-2/TRBV6-3|NA|TRBJ2-7
TGTGCCAGCAGGGCGACCGGGGGGACATGGGAGCAGTACTTC
CASRATGGTWEQYF
>TRBD1|TRBV29-1|many|TRBJ2-1
TGCAGCGTTGTTCCCGGGACAGGGGGTTTCGGTGAGCAGTTCTTC
CSVVPGTGGFGEQFF
>NA|TRBV4-3|few|TRBJ1-1
TGCGCCAGCAGCCAAGAGGGGGCAGGTGAAGCTTTCTTT
CASSQEGAGEAFF
>TRBD2|TRBV28|few|TRBJ2-3
TGTGCCGCTGGGGGGGGGGTCGCAGCAGATACGCAGTATTTT
CAAGGGVAADTQYF
>NA|TRBV4-1|NA|TRBJ2-3
TGCGCCAGCAGCCAGGAGGAACTAGCCCGGGCGGTGACAGATACGCAGTATTTT
CASSQEELARAVTDTQYF
>NA|TRBV3-1|NA|TRBJ1-6
TGTGCCAGCAGCCAGGGTGATTCACCCCTCCACTTT
CASSQGDSPLHF
>NA|TRBV19|few|TRBJ2-7
TGTGCCACCAGTATAGGAGCGGCATCCTACGAGCAGTACTTC
CATSIGAASYEQYF
>NA|TRBV6-5|once|TRBJ2-3
TGTGCCAGCAGTTACTTGGGGGCCAAAAGCACAGATACGCAGTATTTT
CASSYLGAKSTDTQYF
>NA|TRBV20-1|NA|TRBJ1-2
TGCAGTGCCCTGACGTCCCCTGCGGGTGGCTACACCTTC
CSALTSPAGGYTF
>TRBD2|TRBV7-2|many|TRBJ2-1
TGTGCCAGGCGGGAGGGGGAGGATGAGCAGTTCTTC
CARREGEDEQFF
>NA|TRBV19|NA|TRBJ1-1
TGTGCCAGTAGTATAGCTTTGTACAGGGATCAGACTGAAGCTTTCTTT
CASSIALYRDQTEAFF
>TRBD1|TRBV12-3/TRBV12-4|few|TRBJ2-4
TGTGCCAGCAGTACGGGACAGGGCACAGCCAAAAACATTCAGTACTTC
CASSTGQGTAKNIQYF
>TRBD2|TRBV5-6|many|TRBJ2-1
TGTGCCAGCAGCCGGGGGGACTCACCAAAGCCGTTCTTC
CASSRGDSPKPFF
>NA|TRBV29-1|few|TRBJ2-1
TGCAGCGTTGAAGACAGGAGATACAATGAGCAGTTCTTC
CSVEDRRYNEQFF
>NA|TRBV7-9|many|TRBJ2-5
TGTGCCAGCAGCTTTGTCGGAGAGACCCAGTACTTC
CASSFVGETQYF
>NA|TRBV20-1|NA|TRBJ1-1
TGCAGTGCTAGAGGACCCTACACTGAAGCTTTCTTT
CSARGPYTEAFF
>NA|TRBV6-1|NA|TRBJ2-7
TGTGCCAGCAGTGAAGCGTGGAGGGGGAACGGCGAGCAGTACTTC
CASSEAWRGNGEQYF
>TRBD2|TRBV18|NA|TRBJ2-7
TGTGCCAGCTCACCGGGGAGGGCCTCCTACGAGCAGTACTTC
CASSPGRASYEQYF
>TRBD1|TRBV20-1|few|TRBJ2-7
TGCAGTGCTAGAGGGCCCCTGGACAGGGCGAGCTCCTACGAGCAGTACTTC
CSARGPLDRASSYEQYF
>NA|TRBV5-1|few|TRBJ1-1
TGCGCCAGCAACGAAGGTGGGACGGTGTTAACTAGAGCTTTCTTT
CASNEGGTVLTRAFF
>TRBD2|TRBV28|NA|TRBJ2-1
TGTGCCAGCCGCATCAGCGGGGCGGGAGGCCCTGAGGGTGGGCAGTTCTTC
CASRISGAGGPEGGQFF
>TRBD1|TRBV20-1|few|TRBJ2-3
TGCAGTGCTCCCCGGGACAGGGCCTTTTCAGGGCATACGCAGTATTTT
CSAPRDRAFSGHTQYF
>NA|TRBV4-3|few|TRBJ1-3
TGCGCCAGCAGCCAAGATCAGCTGCGGGCTGCTGGAAACACCATATATTTT
CASSQDQLRAAGNTIYF
>TRBD1|TRBV9|few|TRBJ2-3
TGTGCCAGCAGCGTAAGGGGCGGACAGGGTACAGATACGCAGTATTTT
CASSVRGGQGTDTQYF
>NA|TRBV19|few|TRBJ1-2
TGTGCCAGTAACCTTCACGATAACTATGGCTACACCTTC
CASNLHDNYGYTF
>TRBD1|TRBV5-1|NA|TRBJ2-7
TGCGCCAGCAGCGGAATCCGGGACAGGGGCTCCTACGAGCAGTACTTC
CASSGIRDRGSYEQYF